What follows are 8 T cell receptor beta chains derived from one specimen sequenced in a study of T cell responses to AZD1222 COVID-19 vaccine. Repertoires were generated with immunoSEQ multiplex PCR, while TCRdb's copy carries only in-frame clones and drops some. The sample holds roughly 130,000 clones, over 75% seen once. Sequencing was performed on peripheral blood, taken on day 0 of MenACWY control vaccination. The source of these receptors is an adult in good health.

The V and J genes are TRBV11-2 and TRBJ1-4, with 10 bases that match TRBD1. V was pared by 6 bases and J by 12 bases, with 10 bases of the junction left unmatched. The CDR3 extends over 14 amino acids. Germline-derived CDR1 and CDR2 are SGHAT and FQNNGV. CDR3 DNA: TGTGCCAGCAGACCCCCGGGACAGGGGACCGAACTGTTTTTT. Translated: CASRPPGQGTELFF.

The genes are TRBV7-2 and TRBJ1-2; D gene uncertain. V lost 5 bases to trimming and J lost 4 bases, with 14 bases between them. The CDR3 length is 14 residues. The germline V gene encodes CDR1 SGHTA and CDR2 FQGNSA. The CDR3 nucleotides are TGTGCCAGCAGCACCCGGACCACAGTCTATGGCTACACCTTC. This encodes CASSTRTTVYGYTF.

The sample holds one count of this clone. The J gene is TRBJ2-2, the V gene TRBV11-2; D gene uncertain. CDR3 length: 17 amino acids. Trimming shortened V by 2 bases and J by 5 bases, and 18 bases separated the two germline ends. Germline assignment: CDR1 SGHAT and CDR2 FQNNGV. This CDR3 is CASSLLLGASGTGELFF. In DNA, the CDR3 is TGTGCCAGCAGCTTACTTCTCGGAGCCTCCGGGACCGGGGAGCTGTTTTTT.

The chain combines TRBV5-1 with TRBJ1-1; weak D call: TRBD1 (6 bases). The CDR3 is 15 amino acids. Per germline, CDR1 SGHRS and CDR2 YFSETQ. V was shortened by 4 bases and J by 4 bases, with 17 bases between the two germline ends. The CDR3 DNA reads as TGCGCCAGCAGCGTGGACGCCGGAGGGGGCACTGAAGCTTTCTTT. This gives the protein CASSVDAGGGTEAFF. Full variable domain (remainder filled in from reference TRBV5-1 and TRBJ1-1): KAGVTQTPRYLIKTRGQQVTLSCSPISGHRSVSWYQQTPGQGLQFLFEYFSETQRNKGNFPGRFSGRQFSNSRSEMNVSTLELGDSALYLCASSVDAGGGTEAFFGQGTRLTVV.

The genes are TRBV27 and TRBJ2-3; tentative D call: TRBD2 (7 bases). The CDR3 has 15 residues. Trimming stripped 8 bases from V and 2 bases from J, with 17 bases between. Germline assignment: CDR1 MNHEY and CDR2 SMNVEV (reference sequence). CDR3 coding DNA: TGTGCCAGCGTCCACAGGGCGGGGGTCACAGATACGCAGTATTTT. Translated, it gives CASVHRAGVTDTQYF.

This clone was seen just once. CDR3 sequence (DNA): TGCGCCAGCAGTGAAAACACAGGGGGCGCGGATGGCTACACCTTC. Residues: CASSENTGGADGYTF. J is TRBJ1-2 and V is TRBV5-1, with 9 bases aligning to TRBD1. Germline V CDR1 and CDR2: SGHRS, YFSETQ. After removal of 5 bases from V and 6 bases from J, the junction contained 11 bases not matched to a gene. The CDR3 is 15 residues long.

This sequence joins TRBV28 and TRBJ1-2; D call uncertain. The CDR3 spans 12 residues. The germline V gene encodes CDR1 MDHEN and CDR2 SYDVKM. Trimming cost V 6 bases and J 10 bases, with 15 bases left between them. The CDR3 DNA sequence: TGTGCCAGCAGGGCGGGCCCAGAGTACTACACCTTC. Amino acids: CASRAGPEYYTF.

The J gene is TRBJ1-3, the V gene TRBV9; D gene unclear. The germline V and J ends were trimmed by 0 bases and 0 bases, with 1 base remaining between them. Germline lookup yields CDR1 SGDLS and CDR2 YYNGEE. The CDR3 runs to 13 residues. The CDR3 loop reads CASSVDSGNTIYF. The CDR3 DNA reads as TGTGCCAGCAGCGTAGACTCTGGAAACACCATATATTTT.